The TCR beta chain under discussion was sequenced for a study of T cell responses to AZD1222 COVID-19 vaccine. Whole-study findings and limits: Dominant at 160-218 and 743-854, vaccine-associated CD4 TCRs also spanned spike. A rise in Spike-specific TCR breadth and depth followed two AZD1222 doses.

Second doses at about 4 or about 12 weeks were pooled. The germline V and J ends were trimmed by 10 bases and 0 bases, with 10 bases remaining between them. The CDR3 is made up of 13 amino acids. Germline CDR1 and CDR2: MNHEY and SVGAGI. Comments on this clone: Antigen specificity is unknown.

Profiled with immunoSEQ multiplex PCR; TCRdb holds only in-frame clones, not every one. The table records about 110,000 clones, 80% to 95% of them present only once. The specimen was peripheral blood, collected 28 days after the second AZD1222 dose. The chain couples TRBV6-5 to TRBJ1-5; D may be TRBD1 (6 bases). The receptor was derived from an adult who received the AZD1222 COVID-19 vaccine. The CDR3 loop reads CAIVRGSNQPQHF. The CDR3 DNA is TGTGCCATCGTCAGGGGTAGCAATCAGCCCCAGCATTTT.